This is a list of T cell receptor beta chains from one sample in a study of blood T cell repertoires in COVID-19. Only in-frame clones appear in the TCRdb table, and some are missing; sequencing was by immunoSEQ multiplex PCR. The sample lists about 190,000 clones, 60% to 80% occurring once. The sample was PBMCs or T cells enriched from blood (not recorded which). These TCRs come from a woman between 50 and 59 years old who had recovered from COVID-19. Each CDR3 is given with its conserved first and last residue. Fields, in order: D gene, V gene, J gene, clone size, CDR3 protein, CDR3 DNA. D genes are given only for firm matches. Not every row has a clone size; where given, it reads once, few, many or a size class.

TRBD2,TRBV28,TRBJ2-1,few,CASSLGGSSYNEQFF,TGTGCCAGCAGTTTGGGCGGGAGCTCCTACAATGAGCAGTTCTTC
TRBD1,TRBV7-3,TRBJ2-7,-,CASSLGTGSEQYF,TGTGCCAGCAGCTTGGGGACAGGTAGCGAGCAGTACTTC
TRBD2,TRBV3-1/TRBV3-2,TRBJ2-7,-,CASREAGEQYF,TGTGCCAGCCGGGAGGCGGGCGAGCAGTACTTC
-,TRBV20-1,TRBJ2-3,-,CSASGSGTDTQYF,TGCAGTGCTAGTGGGTCGGGAACGGATACGCAGTATTTT
-,TRBV7-3,TRBJ1-2,-,CASSPSGAVGGYTF,TGTGCCAGCAGCCCCTCAGGGGCGGTGGGTGGCTACACCTTC
TRBD2,TRBV5-1,TRBJ2-1,once,CASSPGGGSGRNEQFF,TGCGCCAGCAGCCCAGGAGGGGGTAGCGGGAGGAATGAGCAGTTCTTC
TRBD1,TRBV5-1,TRBJ1-6,-,CASSSTGAESPLHF,TGCGCCAGCAGCTCGACAGGGGCGGAATCACCCCTCCACTTT
-,TRBV7-3,TRBJ2-6,-,CASSLRRLVSNGANVLTF,TGTGCCAGCAGCCTAAGAAGACTGGTCTCGAATGGGGCCAACGTCCTGACTTTC
-,TRBV9,TRBJ1-5,-,CASSATPDQPQHF,TGTGCCAGCAGCGCCACGCCGGATCAGCCCCAGCATTTT
TRBD1,TRBV25-1,TRBJ1-3,-,CAPRPTGSSSGNTIYF,TGTGCCCCCAGGCCGACAGGGTCGAGCTCTGGAAACACCATATATTTT
-,TRBV28,TRBJ1-5,-,CASSLSPGDVRPQHF,TGTGCCAGCAGTTTATCACCGGGGGATGTTAGGCCCCAGCATTTT
-,TRBV3-1/TRBV3-2,TRBJ2-1,-,CASSPRVAENYNEQFF,TGTGCCAGCAGCCCCCGAGTAGCGGAAAACTACAATGAGCAGTTCTTC
-,TRBV19,TRBJ2-1,-,CASSINSGAYNEQFF,TGTGCCAGTAGTATCAATAGTGGAGCCTACAATGAGCAGTTCTTC
-,TRBV28,TRBJ2-1,-,CASSLTREVYNEQFF,TGTGCCAGCAGCCTCACGCGGGAAGTCTACAATGAGCAGTTCTTC
-,TRBV2,TRBJ2-7,few,CASSYRVGPYEQYF,TGTGCCAGCAGCTACAGGGTAGGTCCCTACGAGCAGTACTTC
TRBD2,TRBV28,TRBJ2-5,-,CASSLYGLGRAQETQYF,TGTGCCAGCAGTTTATACGGTTTAGGGAGGGCCCAAGAGACCCAGTACTTC
TRBD2,TRBV18,TRBJ2-7,-,CASSPRSGGYEQYF,TGTGCCAGCTCACCACGCAGCGGGGGATACGAGCAGTACTTC
TRBD2,TRBV7-8,TRBJ2-2,-,CASSLEWTSRFANTGELFF,TGTGCCAGCAGCTTAGAATGGACTAGCAGGTTCGCGAACACCGGGGAGCTGTTTTTT
TRBD2,TRBV7-2,TRBJ2-7,-,CASSLAPLLAGAGEQYF,TGTGCCAGCAGCTTAGCACCACTGCTGGCGGGAGCAGGCGAGCAGTACTTC
TRBD2,TRBV6-5,TRBJ2-7,once,CASRPTSGRYEQYF,TGTGCCAGCAGACCGACTAGCGGGAGATACGAGCAGTACTTC
-,TRBV3-1/TRBV3-2,TRBJ2-2,-,CASSPTRTRELFF,TGTGCCAGCAGCCCGACTAGGACCAGGGAGCTGTTTTTT
TRBD1,TRBV2,TRBJ1-3,-,CASSAGVGRRGTASGNTIYF,TGTGCCAGCAGCGCCGGAGTGGGACGCAGGGGGACAGCGTCTGGAAACACCATATATTTT
-,TRBV1,TRBJ2-4,few,CTSRRTSGALAKNIQYF,TGCACCAGCAGACGGACTAGCGGGGCTCTAGCCAAAAACATTCAGTACTTC
TRBD2,TRBV24-1,TRBJ2-1,-,CATSDTGLAVSYNEQFF,TGTGCCACCAGTGATACGGGACTAGCGGTCTCCTACAATGAGCAGTTCTTC
TRBD1,TRBV5-1,TRBJ1-1,once,CASRTGLRTEAFF,TGCGCCAGCAGGACAGGGCTTCGCACTGAAGCTTTCTTT
-,TRBV2,TRBJ1-5,-,CASALGGQPQHF,TGTGCCAGCGCGTTGGGAGGTCAGCCCCAGCATTTT
-,TRBV5-1,TRBJ2-3,-,CASSIAIGDGGQYF,TGCGCCAGCAGCATCGCGATCGGGGATGGCGGGCAGTATTTT